The clone carrying this T cell receptor beta chain has a handful of counts. These data belong to a study of T cells in Graves' hyperthyroidism and ophthalmopathy. PBMCs stemmed from less than 13 ml fresh peripheral blood. Amplification yielded TCR beta CDR3 regions, with RNA transcripts as the source. Carried out on the TCR CDR3, a first-round RT-PCR used the HTBI primer set. TCRdb fed the multiplex PCR reads into MiXCR, producing one record per CDR3 protein. The repertoire holds hundreds of thousands of distinct CDR3 sequences, with 30% to 40% as singletons. The TCR was taken from a middle-aged woman with Graves' hyperthyroidism. Sequencing was done on a sample of blood.

The CDR3 sequence is CASSQQGGQGAGEQYF. The CDR3 region has the DNA TGCGCCAGCAGCCAACAGGGGGGACAGGGGGCTGGTGAGCAGTACTTC. V gene TRBV4-3 combines with J gene TRBJ2-7, with 12 bases matching TRBD1. Per the germline V gene, CDR1 is LGHNA and CDR2 is YSLEER. The J segment lost 7 bases and the V segment lost 2 bases, leaving 9 bases of the junction unmatched. This CDR3 has 16 residues.